This passage covers 3 T cell receptor beta chains from one sample sequenced in a study of Ad26.COV2.S vaccination and SARS-CoV-2 variants. Treatment described: around 19 received Ad26.COV2.S at low or high dose, single or two shots; about 5 received placebo; per-sample allocation not given. The investigators took samples on day 63 after the first vaccine or placebo injection. Some clones are missing from TCRdb's copy, which holds only in-frame ones; the method was immunoSEQ multiplex PCR. In the table there are about 260,000 clones, around nine tenths of which are singletons. The sequencing used peripheral blood, collected in a trial of Ad26.COV2.S vaccine versus placebo. The receptors derive from a person aged 18 to 65 who received the Ad26.COV2.S COVID-19 vaccine or a placebo.

The CDR3 DNA reads as TGCAGTGCTAGCCGGGTCGGCGAGCAGTACGTC. It yields the protein CSASRVGEQYV. This rearrangement joins TRBV20-1 to TRBJ2-7; no clear D. The CDR3 contains 11 residues. CDR1 is DFQATT, CDR2 SNEGSKA, per germline (reference sequence). V was pared by 3 bases and J by 6 bases, with 9 bases between.

The chain carries TRBV5-8 and TRBJ2-1; perhaps TRBD2 as D (6 bases). CDR1 is SGHTS and CDR2 is YDEGEE in the germline V gene. The CDR3 has 15 residues. V was shortened by 7 bases and J by 2 bases, with 16 bases between the two germline ends. DNA for the CDR3: TGTGCCAGCCAAATGCGGGGCCTGACCTACAATGAGCAGTTCTTC. It encodes CASQMRGLTYNEQFF.

This clone was detected only a few times. The gene calls are TRBV20-1 and TRBJ2-7; 10 nucleotides align to TRBD1. V was clipped by 3 bases and J by 4 bases; unmatched bases: 9. Germline V lookup: CDR1 DFQATT, CDR2 SNEGSKA (reference sequence). CDR3 length equals 15 residues. The chain's CDR3 is CSASTGTGAWYEQYF. Written as DNA, the CDR3 is TGCAGTGCTAGTACCGGGACAGGGGCATGGTACGAGCAGTACTTC.